Listed here are 32 T cell receptor beta chains from one sample, sequenced in a study of T-cell memory formation after mild COVID-19. TCRdb reprocessed the 5' RACE reads with MiXCR, giving one entry per CDR3 protein. The sample lists a few hundred thousand distinct CDR3 sequences; around 28% were seen once. Sequencing was done on a sample of PBMCs or a T cell subset sorted from them (not recorded which). The receptor source for this set is an adult woman who had mild COVID-19 (a few samples of this study predate the infection). Cell type and time point are not known.

This clonotype was seen a handful of times. The rearrangement uses TRBV7-9 and TRBJ1-2; D unresolved. The CDR3 consists of 14 residues. The germline V gene encodes CDR1 SEHNR and CDR2 FQNEAQ (reference sequence). Trimming shortened V by 2 bases and J by 4 bases, and 11 bases separated the two germline ends. The CDR3 loop is CASSLMEVGYGYTF. The CDR3 DNA reads TGTGCCAGCAGCTTAATGGAGGTTGGCTATGGCTACACCTTC.

The V call is TRBV7-9, the J call TRBJ1-2, with 9 bases lining up with TRBD1. The CDR3 totals 14 residues. Per the germline V gene, CDR1 is SEHNR and CDR2 is FQNEAQ (reference sequence). V lost 5 bases to trimming and J lost 4 bases; unmatched junction nucleotides: 5. In DNA form, the CDR3 reads TGTGCCAGCAGCCTGGGACAGGGACCCTATGGCTACACCTTC. Its protein product is CASSLGQGPYGYTF.

The chain uses TRBV4-1 and TRBJ2-5; weak D call: TRBD2 (6 bases). CDR1 MGHRA and CDR2 YSYEKL come from the germline V gene. Trimming left V 1 base short and J 4 bases short, with 10 bases between. This CDR3 has 14 residues. The CDR3 nucleotides are TGCGCCAGCAGCCAAGGGGACTTCGGAGAGACCCAGTACTTC. As protein: CASSQGDFGETQYF.

The V gene is TRBV20-1, the J gene TRBJ2-7, with a tentative D call TRBD2 (5 bases). V was shortened by 0 bases and J by 2 bases, with 8 bases between the two germline ends. CDR3 length: 13 residues. Germline V gene data show CDR1 as DFQATT and CDR2 as SNEGSKA (reference sequence). CDR3 sequence reads: CSARDRRAYEQYF. The CDR3 bases are TGCAGTGCTAGAGATCGGCGGGCCTACGAGCAGTACTTC.

The chain links TRBV3-1 to TRBJ1-4; no clear D gene. This CDR3 contains 16 residues. The V end was cut by 4 bases, the J end by 1 base, with 13 bases between. The germline V gene has CDR1 LGHDT and CDR2 YNNKEL (reference sequence). The CDR3 here is CASSRRPGLTNEKLFF. CDR3 in DNA: TGTGCCAGCAGCCGTCGACCGGGGTTAACTAATGAAAAACTGTTTTTT.

The sample holds a few counts of this clonotype. The J gene is TRBJ1-2, the V gene TRBV27; D remains unclear. With 0 bases removed from V and 4 bases from J, the gap between germline ends came to 12 bases. The CDR3 spans 15 residues. Germline V gene data show CDR1 as MNHEY and CDR2 as SMNVEV (reference sequence). The CDR3, as DNA: TGTGCCAGCAGTTTATCCACCGGCCTATCCTATGGCTACACCTTC. Its translation: CASSLSTGLSYGYTF.

The chain employs TRBV5-1 and TRBJ2-7; D possibly corresponds to TRBD2 (5 bases). Germline values: CDR1 SGHRS, CDR2 YFSETQ. CDR3 length: 13 residues. Trimming cost V 0 bases and J 4 bases, with 8 bases left between them. CDR3 region: CASSLETGYEQYF. In DNA, the CDR3 is TGCGCCAGCAGCTTGGAAACGGGGTACGAGCAGTACTTC.

This clonotype was observed a few times. V and J are TRBV29-1 and TRBJ2-7; TRBD1 matches 9 bases. Germline CDR1 and CDR2: SQVTM and ANQGSEA. This CDR3 has 14 amino acids. With V trimmed by 5 bases and J by 0 bases, 5 bases remained unmatched. CDR3 bases: TGCAGCGTTCAGACGGGACAGGGCTCCTACGAGCAGTACTTC. Translation gives CSVQTGQGSYEQYF.

The V call is TRBV7-6, the J call TRBJ2-5; weak D call: TRBD2 (6 bases). CDR1 and CDR2 from the germline V gene are SGHVS and FNYEAQ. The CDR3 consists of 18 residues. Trimming cost V 0 bases and J 1 base, with 18 bases left between them. The CDR3 region has the DNA TGTGCCAGCAGCTTAGCTGAACGGGACTTGAGGGTCCAAGAGACCCAGTACTTC. As protein: CASSLAERDLRVQETQYF.

In its sample, this clonotype was seen many times. The gene calls are TRBV7-6 and TRBJ2-7, with a possible D match to TRBD1 (6 bases). Germline V gives CDR1 SGHVS, CDR2 FNYEAQ. CDR3 length: 16 residues. Trimming shortened V by 1 base and J by 1 base, and 14 bases separated the two germline ends. CDR3: CASSLGGLGSSYEQYF. CDR3 sequence (DNA): TGTGCCAGCAGCTTAGGGGGGCTGGGGTCGTCCTACGAGCAGTACTTC.

This clonotype has more than one count but fewer than ten. This chain connects TRBV5-1 to TRBJ2-3, with D possibly matching TRBD1 (6 bases). The CDR3 contains 17 residues. The germline V gene encodes CDR1 SGHRS and CDR2 YFSETQ. Trimming removed 4 bases at V and 2 bases at J, with 20 bases between. CDR3 DNA: TGCGCCAGCAGCGAGAGGGCAGGGGAAATTTCCACAGATACGCAGTATTTT. This codes for CASSERAGEISTDTQYF.

This clonotype was seen many times. The chain uses TRBV9 and TRBJ1-5; the match to TRBD1 covers 7 bases. Trimming at V came to 0 bases and at J to 0 bases, leaving 0 bases not matched to a gene. CDR1 and CDR2 from the germline V gene are SGDLS and YYNGEE. The CDR3 extends over 15 amino acids. In DNA, the CDR3 is TGTGCCAGCAGCGTAGCAGGGGGTAGCAATCAGCCCCAGCATTTT. Translated, it gives CASSVAGGSNQPQHF.

This clonotype turned up a few times. The CDR3 bases are TGCGCCAGCAGCTTGGGACGGGAAGGACCCTACAATGAGCAGTTCTTC. This gives the protein CASSLGREGPYNEQFF. This chain joins TRBV5-1 and TRBJ2-1, with D tentatively TRBD2 (5 bases). This CDR3 spans 16 amino acids. CDR1 and CDR2 from the germline V gene are SGHRS and YFSETQ. V was clipped by 0 bases and J by 2 bases, with 12 bases between them.

The chain couples TRBV9 to TRBJ1-1; TRBD1 aligns across 7 bases. Germline assignment: CDR1 SGDLS and CDR2 YYNGEE. The J segment lost 3 bases and the V segment lost 3 bases, leaving 2 bases of the junction unmatched. This CDR3 is built from 13 residues. Written as DNA, the CDR3 is TGTGCCAGCAGCGCAGGGGGTTACACTGAAGCTTTCTTT. It is translated as CASSAGGYTEAFF.

In its sample, this clonotype was seen many times. The rearrangement joins TRBV18 to TRBJ2-5; 7 nucleotides align to TRBD1. Trimming at V came to 3 bases and at J to 2 bases, leaving 0 bases not matched to a gene. The CDR3 consists of 13 residues. In germline, CDR1 is KGHSH, CDR2 LQKENI. For the CDR3, the DNA is TGTGCCAGCTCACCGGGACAGCAAGAGACCCAGTACTTC. Encoded protein: CASSPGQQETQYF.

This clonotype was recorded once. This sequence joins TRBV6-5 and TRBJ2-7; 12 bases are shared with TRBD2. The CDR3 is made up of 14 amino acids. Germline CDR1 reads MNHEY; CDR2 reads SVGAGI. V lost 6 bases to trimming and J lost 12 bases; unmatched junction nucleotides: 12. CDR3 loop: CASRSRLAGVSWYF. The DNA of the CDR3 is TGTGCCAGCAGATCCAGACTAGCGGGAGTCTCATGGTACTTC.

This rearrangement joins TRBV7-3 to TRBJ2-3, with 10 bases lining up with TRBD1. This CDR3 is built from 14 residues. Germline V CDR1 and CDR2: SGHTA, FQGTGA. With 4 bases clipped from V and 4 bases from J, the junction kept 2 bases outside the gene matches. For the CDR3, the DNA is TGTGCCAGCAGCTGGACAGGGGGATCAGATACGCAGTATTTT. This gives the protein CASSWTGGSDTQYF.

This clonotype was counted between two and nine times. As DNA, the CDR3 is TGCGCCAGCGCCGGCGAGAGAGGCACCTACGAGCAGTACTTC. This sequence encodes CASAGERGTYEQYF. The J gene is TRBJ2-7, the V gene TRBV5-1; no clear D. The length of the CDR3 is 14 residues. The V end was cut by 7 bases, the J end by 2 bases, with 16 bases between. From germline, CDR1 is SGHRS and CDR2 YFSETQ.

V gene TRBV7-8 combines with J gene TRBJ2-5, with D possibly matching TRBD2 (5 bases). This CDR3 is built from 16 residues. Trimming removed 4 bases at V and 3 bases at J, with 18 bases between. Germline CDR1 and CDR2: SGHVS and FQNEAQ. The CDR3 DNA sequence: TGTGCCAGCAGCTCAACTAGAGCTAGTCACAAAGAGACCCAGTACTTC. The encoded protein is CASSSTRASHKETQYF.

The chain couples TRBV4-2 to TRBJ2-7; D unresolved. V lost 5 bases and J 3 bases, leaving 8 bases between the germline ends. Germline V gene lookup returns CDR1 LGHNA and CDR2 YNFKEQ. This CDR3 is 12 amino acids long. CDR3 nucleotide sequence: TGTGCCAGCAGCTTTTCAATCTACGAGCAGTACTTC. Its protein product is CASSFSIYEQYF.

The J gene is TRBJ2-1, the V gene TRBV7-2, with D perhaps matching TRBD2 (5 bases). The CDR3 is 13 amino acids. The germline gives CDR1 SGHTA, CDR2 FQGNSA. V dropped 5 bases and J dropped 6 bases, with 11 bases sitting between them. CDR3 sequence: CASSLRTVNEQFF. The CDR3 DNA reads TGTGCCAGCAGCCTTCGGACTGTCAATGAGCAGTTCTTC.

This clonotype occurred many times. V gene TRBV12-3 or TRBV12-4 combines with J gene TRBJ1-1; no clear D gene. The CDR3 extends over 13 amino acids. The V and J ends lost 1 base and 2 bases respectively, with 5 bases between them. Here the CDR3 DNA reads TGTGCCAGCAGTTTAGGTAAAAACACTGAAGCTTTCTTT. This translates into CASSLGKNTEAFF.

This clonotype was seen more than once but under ten times. The rearrangement uses TRBV10-3 and TRBJ2-7; 7 nucleotides align to TRBD1. The CDR3 consists of 16 residues. Germline CDR1 is ENHRY and CDR2 is SYGVKD. The V gene end was trimmed by 2 bases and the J gene end by 4 bases; junction bases not matched to a gene: 11. CDR3 protein: CAISEKTGDKLYEQYF. In DNA form, the CDR3 reads TGTGCCATCAGTGAGAAAACAGGGGATAAATTATACGAGCAGTACTTC.

The CDR3 sequence is CASSATGTGFGETQYF. CDR3 nucleotide sequence: TGTGCCAGCAGCGCGACCGGGACAGGGTTCGGGGAGACCCAGTACTTC. The chain combines TRBV7-7 with TRBJ2-5, with 9 positions matching TRBD1. The V gene end was trimmed by 5 bases and the J gene end by 5 bases; junction bases not matched to a gene: 12. This CDR3 region has 16 residues. Germline CDR1 and CDR2: SSHAT and FNYEAQ (reference sequence).

The chain has TRBV4-2 and TRBJ1-1; weak D call: TRBD1 (6 bases). Per the germline V gene, CDR1 is LGHNA and CDR2 is YNFKEQ. The V end lost 0 bases, the J end lost 6 bases, and 14 bases lay between the germline ends. The CDR3 totals 15 residues. This CDR3 is CASSQELQGGPEAFF. The CDR3 bases are TGTGCCAGCAGCCAAGAACTACAGGGTGGGCCTGAAGCTTTCTTT.

This clonotype was observed a handful of times. V gene TRBV29-1 combines with J gene TRBJ2-7; D might be TRBD1 or TRBD2, each matching 5 bases. The V end lost 5 bases, the J end lost 4 bases, and 9 bases lay between the germline ends. Germline-derived CDR1 and CDR2 are SQVTM and ANQGSEA. This CDR3 has 11 residues. This CDR3 is CSVSGLYEQYF. In DNA form, the CDR3 reads TGCAGCGTTTCGGGGCTATACGAGCAGTACTTC.

This clonotype was found a few times. The chain employs TRBV7-2 and TRBJ2-7, with D possibly matching TRBD2 (7 bases). V lost 5 bases and J 5 bases, leaving 16 bases between the germline ends. Germline values: CDR1 SGHTA, CDR2 FQGNSA. The CDR3 covers 14 residues. CDR3 sequence: CASSLYGGRNEQYF. DNA for the CDR3: TGTGCCAGCAGCCTATACGGGGGGCGGAACGAGCAGTACTTC.

This clonotype appeared once. The chain joins TRBV25-1 to TRBJ2-7; D may be TRBD1 or TRBD2 (5 bases each). Trimming removed 3 bases at V and 3 bases at J, with 12 bases between. The CDR3 extends over 14 amino acids. Germline V gives CDR1 MGHDK, CDR2 SYGVNS. The CDR3 here is CASSDSGGRYEQYF. CDR3 DNA: TGTGCCAGCAGTGACAGTGGGGGACGCTACGAGCAGTACTTC.

This clonotype was seen a few times. The chain joins TRBV7-9 to TRBJ2-5, with D uncertain. Germline CDR1 and CDR2: SEHNR and FQNEAQ (reference sequence). Trimming removed 5 bases at V and 5 bases at J, with 9 bases between. The CDR3 loop spans 12 amino acids. The CDR3 DNA is TGTGCCAGCAGCCCCTTTGAGGAGACCCAGTACTTC. Encoded protein: CASSPFEETQYF.

This clonotype came up a few times. The chain recombines TRBV5-5 with TRBJ2-5, with D hard to call. The V gene lost 3 bases and the J gene lost 4 bases, with 16 bases spanning the gap. The germline V gene has CDR1 SGHKS and CDR2 YYEKEE (reference sequence). The CDR3 length is 15 residues. Here the CDR3 reads CASSSPNLRRETQYF. The CDR3 region has the DNA TGTGCCAGCAGCTCCCCTAACTTGCGGCGAGAGACCCAGTACTTC.

The V gene is TRBV3-1, the J gene TRBJ2-2, with D possibly being TRBD2 (6 bases). The CDR3 loop spans 17 amino acids. Between the trimmed V and J ends, which lost 4 bases and 8 bases, there was a span of 23 bases. The V gene's germline CDR1 is LGHDT and CDR2 YNNKEL (reference sequence). CDR3 protein: CASSPDRGILTGGELFF. For the CDR3, the DNA is TGTGCCAGCAGCCCAGACCGGGGGATCCTCACCGGTGGGGAGCTGTTTTTT.

This clonotype was recorded many times. The V and J genes are TRBV5-1 and TRBJ2-3; TRBD2 matches at 11 bases. The junction had 7 bases not matched to a gene; V was cut back by 8 bases and J by 5 bases. The V gene's germline CDR1 is SGHRS and CDR2 YFSETQ. This CDR3 has 14 amino acids. The CDR3 region has the DNA TGCGCCAGTACTAGCGGGAGTCCCGGAGATACGCAGTATTTT. This codes for CASTSGSPGDTQYF.